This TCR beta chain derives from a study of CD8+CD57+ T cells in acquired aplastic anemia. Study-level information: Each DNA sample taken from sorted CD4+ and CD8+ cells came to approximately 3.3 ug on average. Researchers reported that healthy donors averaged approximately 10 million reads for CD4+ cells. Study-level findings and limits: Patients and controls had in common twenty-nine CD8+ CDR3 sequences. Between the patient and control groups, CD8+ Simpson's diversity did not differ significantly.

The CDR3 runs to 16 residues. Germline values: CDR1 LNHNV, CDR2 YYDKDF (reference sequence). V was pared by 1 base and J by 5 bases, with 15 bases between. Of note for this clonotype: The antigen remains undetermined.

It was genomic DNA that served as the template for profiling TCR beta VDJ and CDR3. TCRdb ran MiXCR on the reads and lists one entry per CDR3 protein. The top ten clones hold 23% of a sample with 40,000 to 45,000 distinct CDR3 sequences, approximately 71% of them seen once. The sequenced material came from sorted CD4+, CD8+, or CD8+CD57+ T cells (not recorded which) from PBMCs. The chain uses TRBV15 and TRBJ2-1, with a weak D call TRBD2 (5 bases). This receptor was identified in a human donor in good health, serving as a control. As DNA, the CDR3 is TGTGCCACCAGCAGAGTACCTAGCCTCATGAACAATGAGCAGTTCTTC. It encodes CATSRVPSLMNNEQFF.